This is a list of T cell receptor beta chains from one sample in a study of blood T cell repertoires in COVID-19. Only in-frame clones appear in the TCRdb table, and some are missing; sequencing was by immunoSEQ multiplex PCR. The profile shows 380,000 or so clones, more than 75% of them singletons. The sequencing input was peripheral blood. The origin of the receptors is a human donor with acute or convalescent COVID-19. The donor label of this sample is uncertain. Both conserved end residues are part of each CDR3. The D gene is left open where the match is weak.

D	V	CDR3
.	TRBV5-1	CASSHRAPSYEQYF
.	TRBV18	CASSPADLNTEAFF
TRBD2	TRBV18	CASSRDSGRAYNEQFF
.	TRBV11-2	CASSPIQGFYGYTF
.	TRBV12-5	CASGPDSATNEKLFF
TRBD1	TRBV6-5	CASSLTGISPYEQYF
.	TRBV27	CASSQGQFYGYTF
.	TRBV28	CASSFARAIPNEKLFF
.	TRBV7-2	CASSLGGVNTIYF
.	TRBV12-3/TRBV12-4	CASRSSHPEAFF
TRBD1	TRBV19	CASSSYAPGQGFREEQYF
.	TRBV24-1	CATSDFSTGLYF
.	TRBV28	CASREQSYGYTF
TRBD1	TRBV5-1	CASSLEGQGLRNTQYF
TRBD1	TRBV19	CASSMAGTGVYEQYF
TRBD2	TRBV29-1	CSVAAGDNLNEQFF
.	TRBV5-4	CASSLGLTNSPLHF
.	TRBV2	CASSEAPGRNSPLHF
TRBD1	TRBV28	CASTQTGDPYEQYF
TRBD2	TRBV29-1	CSVGGGADTQYF
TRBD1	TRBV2	CASKGAGTGSAYEQYF
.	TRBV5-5	CASNSGNEQYF
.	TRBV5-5	CASRLLVGPRTGELFF
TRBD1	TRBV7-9	CASSTYRGRQGGEKLFF
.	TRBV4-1	CASSQDRATGRAYGYTF
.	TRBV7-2	CASSFSSIGGVQPQHF
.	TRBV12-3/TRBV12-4	CASRSPRDNEQFF
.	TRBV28	CASRTADSLNSPLHF
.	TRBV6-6	CASSYSWSDNTGELFF
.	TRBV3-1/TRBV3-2	CASSRGRGNTIYF
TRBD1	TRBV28	CASSQPGQRYSNQPQHF
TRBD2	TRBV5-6	CASSSIAGTYNEQFF
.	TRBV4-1	CASSPVGGYIQYF
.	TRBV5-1	CASSDPGEKLFF
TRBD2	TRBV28	CASSLPVAGGMKQFF
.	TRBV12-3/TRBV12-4	CASSLSRWATNF
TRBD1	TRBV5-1	CASLTYPPTGQGSIRYTF
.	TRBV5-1	CASSKEGGNTEAFF
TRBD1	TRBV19	CARDGQGIFAFLNQPQHF
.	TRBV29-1	CSVGETGKAFF
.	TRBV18	CASSPRDSPSREQYF
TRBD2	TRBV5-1	CASSTGRGGSETQYF
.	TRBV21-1	CASSKLKLAEQYF
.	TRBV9	CASSVVGTRSTDTQYF
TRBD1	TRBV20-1	CSASRMRGRFNRLDSNQPQHF
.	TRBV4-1	CASSTGGELFF
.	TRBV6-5	CASNSGFSGNTIYF
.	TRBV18	CASSPLMEGKAFF
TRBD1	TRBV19	CASKPQGALGNEKLFF
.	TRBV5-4	CASSRDRVRNSPLHF
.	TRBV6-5	CASSYRTEGRAFF
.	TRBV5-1	CASSLTAGEKLFF
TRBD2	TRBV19	CASSKGLAGVSEQFF
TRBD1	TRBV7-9	CASSSRQGANNSPLHF
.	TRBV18	CASSEAGPSGYTF
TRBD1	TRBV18	CASSPSPGQGLYGYTF
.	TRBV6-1	CASSDLGAGNTIYF
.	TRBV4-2	CASSPPAGATYNSPLHF
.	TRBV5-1	CASSFEGGKYGYTF